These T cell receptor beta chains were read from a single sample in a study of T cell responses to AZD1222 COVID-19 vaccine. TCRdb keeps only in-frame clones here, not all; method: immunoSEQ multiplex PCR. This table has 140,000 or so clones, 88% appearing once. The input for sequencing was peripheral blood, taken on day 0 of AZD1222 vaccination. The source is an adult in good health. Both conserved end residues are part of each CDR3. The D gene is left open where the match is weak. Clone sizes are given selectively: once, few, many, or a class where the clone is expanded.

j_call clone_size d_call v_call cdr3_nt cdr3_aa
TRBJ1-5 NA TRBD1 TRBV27 TGTGCCAGCAGTTTCAGACAGGGCCATCAGCCCCAGCATTTT CASSFRQGHQPQHF
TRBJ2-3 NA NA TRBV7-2 TGTGCCAGCAGCTTGAACTTGGGCGTTCACACAGATACGCAGTATTTT CASSLNLGVHTDTQYF
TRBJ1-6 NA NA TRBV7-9 TGTGCCAGCAGCCCGGACACTTATAATTCACCCCTCCACTTT CASSPDTYNSPLHF
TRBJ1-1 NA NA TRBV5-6 TGTGCCAGCAGCCCGTCCCTTCGCGGTGACACTGAAGCTTTCTTT CASSPSLRGDTEAFF
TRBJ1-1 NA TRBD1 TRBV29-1 TGCAGCGTTGACAGGGGGCAAGGCACTGAAGCTTTCTTT CSVDRGQGTEAFF
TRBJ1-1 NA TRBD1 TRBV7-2 TGTGCCAGCAGCGGCCGGACAGGGCACTTCTTT CASSGRTGHFF
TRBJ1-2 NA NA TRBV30 TGTGCCTGGAGTGTAGGGGGTCGGGGCTACACCTTC CAWSVGGRGYTF
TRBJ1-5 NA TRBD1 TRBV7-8 TGTGCCAGCAGCACACAGGGGACGGATCAGCCCCAGCATTTT CASSTQGTDQPQHF
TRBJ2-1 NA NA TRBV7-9 TGTGCCAGCAGCTTTAGAGTTCATGAGCAGTTCTTC CASSFRVHEQFF
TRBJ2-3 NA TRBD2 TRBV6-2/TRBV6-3 TGTGCCAGCAGTTATGTAAGGCGGGAGGATGGCACAGATACGCAGTATTTT CASSYVRREDGTDTQYF
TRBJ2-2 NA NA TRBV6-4 TGTGCCAGCAGTGACTCTGGGCACCTGGGAGGCACCGGGGAGCTGTTTTTT CASSDSGHLGGTGELFF
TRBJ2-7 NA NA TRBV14 TGTGCCAGCAGCCTCGGTGTGGGACTCAACTACGAGCAGTACTTC CASSLGVGLNYEQYF
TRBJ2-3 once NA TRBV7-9 TGTGCCAGCAGCTCGCCCCGGAGCACAGATACGCAGTATTTT CASSSPRSTDTQYF
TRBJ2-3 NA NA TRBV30 TGTGCCTGGAGTCTCCCAGATACGCAGTATTTT CAWSLPDTQYF
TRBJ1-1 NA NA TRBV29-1 TGCAGCGTTGGAGGGGGAGGCGGCGCTGAAGCTTTCTTT CSVGGGGGAEAFF
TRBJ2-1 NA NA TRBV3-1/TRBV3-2 TGTGCCAGCAGCCCGGGAATCTACAATGAGCAGTTCTTC CASSPGIYNEQFF
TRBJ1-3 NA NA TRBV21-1 TGTGCCAGCCTCCCTACAGAATCCTCTGGAAACACCATATATTTT CASLPTESSGNTIYF
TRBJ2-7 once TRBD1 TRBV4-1 TGCGCCAGCGGTGGACAGGGCACGTACGAGCAGTACTTC CASGGQGTYEQYF
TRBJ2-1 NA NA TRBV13 TGTGCCAGCAGCTTAGGCCGAACAGGGGAGCAGTTCTTC CASSLGRTGEQFF
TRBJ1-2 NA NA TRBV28 TGTGCCAGCAGCCCCGGTGGGGGCTATGGCTACACCTTC CASSPGGGYGYTF
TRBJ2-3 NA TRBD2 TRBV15 TGTGCCACCAGCAGAGATAGACTAGCGGGTTTCACAGATACGCAGTATTTT CATSRDRLAGFTDTQYF
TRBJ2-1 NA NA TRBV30 TGTGCCTGGAGTACAATTGAGCAGTTCTTC CAWSTIEQFF
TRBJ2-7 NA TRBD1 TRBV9 TGTGCCAGCGGGACCGGGACAGGTGTGTACGAGCAGTACTTC CASGTGTGVYEQYF
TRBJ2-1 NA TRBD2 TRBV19 TGTGCCAGTAGTATAGATTCGCGTTTCGCTAGCGGGATGAATGAGCAGTTCTTC CASSIDSRFASGMNEQFF
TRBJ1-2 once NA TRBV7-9 TGTGCCAGCAGCTTAGCAGGGGCCTCCTATGGCTACACCTTC CASSLAGASYGYTF
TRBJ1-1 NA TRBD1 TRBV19 TGTGCCAGTAGGACAGAGGGACAGGGGCACACTGAAGCTTTCTTT CASRTEGQGHTEAFF
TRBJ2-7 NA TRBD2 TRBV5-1 TGCGCCAGCAGCTCCAACCCCACCGGGACTAGCGGGAACTACGAGCAGTACTTC CASSSNPTGTSGNYEQYF
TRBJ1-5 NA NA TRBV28 TGTGCCAGCGCCCGCGGGGTGAGCAATCAGCCCCAGCATTTT CASARGVSNQPQHF
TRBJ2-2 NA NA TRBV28 TGTGCCAGCAGTTTCCCTAAGGTAGTAGGCCACACCGGGGAGCTGTTTTTT CASSFPKVVGHTGELFF
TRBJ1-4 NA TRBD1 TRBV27 TGTGCCAGCAGTGCATGGACAGGGGGCGCTTCTAGAGGTGAAAAACTGTTTTTT CASSAWTGGASRGEKLFF
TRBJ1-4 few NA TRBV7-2 TGTGCCAGCAGCTTAGGTGAAGAAGAAAAACTGTTTTTT CASSLGEEEKLFF
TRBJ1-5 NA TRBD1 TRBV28 TGTGCCAGCAGCGGACACAGGGGTATAAGCAATCAGCCCCAGCATTTT CASSGHRGISNQPQHF
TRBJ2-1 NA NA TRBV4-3 TGCGCCAGCAGCCCAAGGCTAGAAGGGGGCAATGAGCAGTTCTTC CASSPRLEGGNEQFF
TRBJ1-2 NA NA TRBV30 TGTGCCTGGGAACGGGGGAGCGTTGGGGGCTACACCTTC CAWERGSVGGYTF
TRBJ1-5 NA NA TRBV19 TGTGCCAGTAGTATAGATCCCAGGGGTTATCGAGGTCAGCCCCAGCATTTT CASSIDPRGYRGQPQHF